This T cell receptor (beta chain) appears in the sequencing data of a study of PD-L1 blockade in urothelial cancer. The table came from immunoSEQ multiplex PCR; TCRdb's copy has only in-frame clones and leaves some out. The table records fewer than 50,000 clones, 79% of them present only once. Germline CDR1 and CDR2: LNHDA and SQIVND (reference sequence). This CDR3 spans 15 amino acids. Trimming at V came to 4 bases and at J to 4 bases, leaving 5 bases not matched to a gene. Time point noted: pretreatment peripheral blood. This TCR was recovered from an older man with urothelial cancer. This specimen was PBMCs, taken around atezolizumab (anti-PD-L1) treatment. The chain joins TRBV19 to TRBJ2-1, with 9 positions matching TRBD2. The CDR3 reads CASSRREGGYNEQFF. The CDR3 nucleotides are TGTGCCAGTAGTAGGCGGGAGGGGGGGTACAATGAGCAGTTCTTC.